This T cell receptor beta chain was retrieved from a study of T cells in pancreatic ductal adenocarcinoma. General study points: Unique clonotypes were roughly 8-fold more numerous in blood than in tumor. No significant tumor-blood clonality difference; means were about 0.11 and 0.072.

V was cut by 3 bases and J by 9 bases, with 15 bases left in between. Germline CDR1 SGHTA, CDR2 FQGNSA. The CDR3 has 14 amino acids. Note on this clone: Its antigen is not identified.

Surgery without prior neoadjuvant therapy was the treatment of the selected pancreatic ductal adenocarcinoma patients. Repertoires were generated with immunoSEQ multiplex PCR, while TCRdb's copy carries only in-frame clones and drops some. The data contain 12,000 or so clones, 75% to 90% of them singletons. This sequence originates from a human donor with pancreatic ductal adenocarcinoma. The gene calls are TRBV7-2 and TRBJ2-4, with D maybe TRBD1 (6 bases). Material: PBMCs. In DNA, the CDR3 is TGTGCCAGCAGCTTCCACTTTCAGGGGTCCATTCAGTACTTC. Protein sequence: CASSFHFQGSIQYF.